What follows is one TCR beta chain and its context. Its antigen is not identified. This sample stems from a study of CD8 T cells in ankylosing spondylitis. Between the trimmed V and J ends, which lost 5 bases and 7 bases, there was a span of 27 bases. Germline loops: CDR1 SGHTA, CDR2 FQGNSA. This CDR3 is built from 17 residues. MiXCR, applied by TCRdb to the 5' RACE reads, yields one record per CDR3 protein. This sample has tens of thousands of distinct CDR3 sequences, with roughly 9.6% found just once. Findings and caveats of the study: In the blood and synovial fluid of reactive arthritis, some motif variants had been previously reported. Typical of ankylosing spondylitis blood, it appeared, was a TCR beta motif of about eight highly homologous variants.

Sample: blood, either unsorted or a sorted T cell fraction (not recorded which). This clonotype was obtained from a male donor with ankylosing spondylitis or in good health (not recorded which). The gene calls are TRBV7-2 and TRBJ2-7, with D unclear. CDR3 bases: TGTGCCAGCAGCCTTCCTCTGGACGTAACTCTAACTGGGGAGCAGTACTTC. It encodes CASSLPLDVTLTGEQYF.